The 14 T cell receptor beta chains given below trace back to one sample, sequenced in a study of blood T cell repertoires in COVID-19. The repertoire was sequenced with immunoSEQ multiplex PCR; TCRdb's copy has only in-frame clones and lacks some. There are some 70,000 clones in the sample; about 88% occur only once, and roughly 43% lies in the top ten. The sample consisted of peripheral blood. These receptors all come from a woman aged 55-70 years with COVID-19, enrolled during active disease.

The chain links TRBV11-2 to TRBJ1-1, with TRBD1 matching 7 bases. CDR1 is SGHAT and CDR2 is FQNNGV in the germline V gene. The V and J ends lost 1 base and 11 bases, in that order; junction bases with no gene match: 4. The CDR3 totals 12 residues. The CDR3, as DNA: TGTGCCAGCAGCTTAGGACAGGGTTGGGCTTTCTTT. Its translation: CASSLGQGWAFF.

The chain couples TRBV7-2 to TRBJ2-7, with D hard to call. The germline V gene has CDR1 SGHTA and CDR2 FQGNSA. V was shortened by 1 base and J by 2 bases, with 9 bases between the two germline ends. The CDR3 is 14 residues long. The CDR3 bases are TGTGCCAGCAGCTTAGACTATTCTGCCTACGAGCAGTACTTC. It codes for CASSLDYSAYEQYF.

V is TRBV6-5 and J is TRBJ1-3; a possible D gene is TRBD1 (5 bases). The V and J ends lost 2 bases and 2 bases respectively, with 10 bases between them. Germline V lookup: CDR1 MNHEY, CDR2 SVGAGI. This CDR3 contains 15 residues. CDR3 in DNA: TGTGCCAGCAGTTACCAGGGTACTACTGGAAACACCATATATTTT. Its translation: CASSYQGTTGNTIYF.

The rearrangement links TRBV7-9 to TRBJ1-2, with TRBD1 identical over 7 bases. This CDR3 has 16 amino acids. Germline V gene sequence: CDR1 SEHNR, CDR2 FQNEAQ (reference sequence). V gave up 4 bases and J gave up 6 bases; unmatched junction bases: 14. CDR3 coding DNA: TGTGCCAGCAGCTCCCCCCCAGGGGGGAAGGGAGATGGCTACACCTTC. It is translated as CASSSPPGGKGDGYTF.

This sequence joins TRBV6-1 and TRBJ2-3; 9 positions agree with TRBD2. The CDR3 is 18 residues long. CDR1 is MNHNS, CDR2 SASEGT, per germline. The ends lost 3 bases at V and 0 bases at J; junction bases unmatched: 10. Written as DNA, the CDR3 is TGTGCCAGCAGTGATCGCCCGCGGGGGGGTTCTAGCACAGATACGCAGTATTTT. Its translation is CASSDRPRGGSSTDTQYF.

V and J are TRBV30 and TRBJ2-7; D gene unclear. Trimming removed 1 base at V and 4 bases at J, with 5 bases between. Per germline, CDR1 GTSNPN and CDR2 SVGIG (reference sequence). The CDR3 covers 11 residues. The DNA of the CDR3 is TGTGCCTGGAGTGGAGCTTACGAGCAGTACTTC. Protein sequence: CAWSGAYEQYF. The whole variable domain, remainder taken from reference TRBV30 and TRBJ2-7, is SQTIHQWPATLVQPVGSPLSLECTVEGTSNPNLYWYRQAAGRGLQLLFYSVGIGQISSEVPQNLSASRPQDRQFILSSKKLLLSDSGFYLCAWSGAYEQYFGPGTRLTVT.

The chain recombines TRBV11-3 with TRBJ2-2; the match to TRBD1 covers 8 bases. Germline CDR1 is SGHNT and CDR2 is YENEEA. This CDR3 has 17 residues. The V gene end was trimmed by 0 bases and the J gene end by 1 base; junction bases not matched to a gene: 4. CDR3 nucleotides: TGTGCCAGCAGCTTAGAGACAGGGGCCTGGAACACCGGGGAGCTGTTTTTT. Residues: CASSLETGAWNTGELFF.

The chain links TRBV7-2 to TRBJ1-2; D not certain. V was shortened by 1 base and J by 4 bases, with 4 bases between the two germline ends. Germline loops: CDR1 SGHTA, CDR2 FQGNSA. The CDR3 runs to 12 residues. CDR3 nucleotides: TGTGCCAGCAGCTTAGGTAGCTATGGCTACACCTTC. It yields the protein CASSLGSYGYTF.

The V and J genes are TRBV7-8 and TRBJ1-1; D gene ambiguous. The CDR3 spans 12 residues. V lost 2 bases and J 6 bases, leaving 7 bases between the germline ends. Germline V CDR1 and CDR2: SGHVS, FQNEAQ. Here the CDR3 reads CASSLTSAEAFF. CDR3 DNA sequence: TGTGCCAGCAGCTTAACGAGCGCTGAAGCTTTCTTT.

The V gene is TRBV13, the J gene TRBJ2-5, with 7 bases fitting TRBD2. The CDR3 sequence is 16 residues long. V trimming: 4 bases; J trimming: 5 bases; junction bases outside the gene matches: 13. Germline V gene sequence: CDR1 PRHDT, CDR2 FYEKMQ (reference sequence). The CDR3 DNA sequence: TGTGCCAGCAGCTCTGTTCGGGGGAGGGTTGACGAGACCCAGTACTTC. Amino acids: CASSSVRGRVDETQYF.

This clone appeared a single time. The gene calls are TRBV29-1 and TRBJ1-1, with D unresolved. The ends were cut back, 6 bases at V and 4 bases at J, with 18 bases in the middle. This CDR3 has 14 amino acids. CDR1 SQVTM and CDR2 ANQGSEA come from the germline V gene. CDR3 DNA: TGCAGCGTGGATAGGAGGGAAGGAGGCACTGAAGCTTTCTTT. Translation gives CSVDRREGGTEAFF. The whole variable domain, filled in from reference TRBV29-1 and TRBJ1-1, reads SAVISQKPSRDICQRGTSLTIQCQVDSQVTMMFWYRQQPGQSLTLIATANQGSEATYESGFVIDKFPISRPNLTFSTLTVSNMSPEDSSIYLCSVDRREGGTEAFFGQGTRLTVV.

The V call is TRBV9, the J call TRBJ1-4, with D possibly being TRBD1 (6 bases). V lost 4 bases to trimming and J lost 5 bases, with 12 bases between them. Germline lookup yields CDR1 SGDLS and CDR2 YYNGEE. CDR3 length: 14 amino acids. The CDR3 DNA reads TGTGCCAGCAGCACCCTGCAGGGGAATGAAAAACTGTTTTTT. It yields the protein CASSTLQGNEKLFF.

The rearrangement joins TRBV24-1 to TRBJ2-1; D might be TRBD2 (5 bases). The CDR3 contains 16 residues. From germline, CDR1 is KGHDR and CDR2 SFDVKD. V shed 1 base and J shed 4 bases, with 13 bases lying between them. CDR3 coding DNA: TGTGCCACCAGTGATTTAACTAGTTCTTCTTACAATGAGCAGTTCTTC. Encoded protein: CATSDLTSSSYNEQFF.

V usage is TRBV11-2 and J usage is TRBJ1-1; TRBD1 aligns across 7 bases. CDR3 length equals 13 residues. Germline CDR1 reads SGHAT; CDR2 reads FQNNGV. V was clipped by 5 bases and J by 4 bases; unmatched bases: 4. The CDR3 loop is CASSPHRGTEAFF. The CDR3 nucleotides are TGTGCCAGCAGCCCCCACAGGGGCACTGAAGCTTTCTTT.